A single sample gave rise to the 16 T cell receptor beta chains below, sequenced in a study of human T cells and chemical hapten exposure. A single record per CDR3 protein comes from TCRdb applying MiXCR to the RACE reads. Counted here are fewer than 300,000 distinct CDR3 sequences, roughly 8% occurring once; the ten biggest clones make up 0.9% to 1.5%. Time point indicated: pre-sensitization, week 0. Treatment defined: therapeutic diphenylcyclopropenone sensitization with weekly scalp DPC. Here the sequenced sample was whole blood, taken in connection with sensitization to the hapten diphenylcyclopropenone (DPC). The receptors were gathered from a man between 18 and 35 years old with alopecia areata. Some clones in this sample may be carry-over from other donors' samples.

The CDR3 DNA reads as TGTGCCAGCTCACCAGGACCTCCCTCCTACGAGCAGTACGTC. This encodes CASSPGPPSYEQYV. This chain uses TRBV18 with TRBJ2-7; D is unresolved. Trimming shortened V by 2 bases and J by 0 bases, and 8 bases separated the two germline ends. This CDR3 is 14 amino acids long. Germline V lookup: CDR1 KGHSH, CDR2 LQKENI.

This clonotype was counted ten times or more. The chain carries TRBV6-2 or TRBV6-3 and TRBJ1-5; D is perhaps TRBD1 (6 bases). With 2 bases removed from V and 1 base from J, the gap between germline ends came to 12 bases. Looked up from germline, CDR1 is MNHEY and CDR2 is SVGEGT. This CDR3 has 16 amino acids. The CDR3 nucleotides read TGTGCCAGCAGTTACGCGGACAGCGAAAGCAATCAGCCCCAGCATTTT. Translating gives CASSYADSESNQPQHF.

J is TRBJ2-1 and V is TRBV6-5; perhaps TRBD1 as D (5 bases). The germline V gene has CDR1 MNHEY and CDR2 SVGAGI. V was shortened by 6 bases and J by 9 bases, with 12 bases between the two germline ends. The CDR3 consists of 12 residues. This CDR3 reads CASSYARGEQFF. In nucleotides, the CDR3 is TGTGCCAGCAGCTACGCTAGGGGTGAGCAGTTCTTC.

This clonotype showed up just a few times. The chain joins TRBV3-1 to TRBJ2-5; the match to TRBD1 covers 7 bases. This CDR3 region has 14 residues. Germline V gives CDR1 LGHDT, CDR2 YNNKEL (reference sequence). V dropped 2 bases and J dropped 4; count of bases not matched to a gene: 4. CDR3 coding DNA: TGTGCCAGCAGCCAAAACAGGGGAGCAGAGACCCAGTACTTC. It yields the protein CASSQNRGAETQYF.

The chain employs TRBV4-1 and TRBJ1-5; D call uncertain. CDR1 and CDR2 from the germline V gene are MGHRA and YSYEKL. V lost 2 bases, J lost 2 bases, and 13 bases lay in between. The CDR3 totals 16 residues. The CDR3 loop is CASSQFMQLGNQPQHF. DNA of the CDR3: TGCGCCAGCAGCCAATTCATGCAACTAGGCAATCAGCCCCAGCATTTT.

This clonotype turned up a few times. V usage is TRBV4-3 and J usage is TRBJ2-3; unclear D gene. Trimming took off 2 bases at V and 0 bases at J, with 9 bases between the two ends. CDR1 and CDR2 from the germline V gene are LGHNA and YSLEER. The CDR3 is 15 residues long. CDR3 nucleotides: TGCGCCAGCAGCCAAATTCAGGAGAGCACAGATACGCAGTATTTT. Encoded protein: CASSQIQESTDTQYF.

This clonotype was counted a few times. This chain's CDR3 is CASSPTGGTDTQYF. As DNA, the CDR3 is TGTGCCAGCAGCCCCACAGGAGGCACAGATACGCAGTATTTT. The rearrangement links TRBV7-9 to TRBJ2-3; D possibly corresponds to TRBD1 (5 bases). V was cut by 5 bases and J by 1 base, with 10 bases left in between. Germline V CDR1 and CDR2: SEHNR, FQNEAQ (reference sequence). The CDR3 has 14 amino acids.

This clonotype was detected only a few times. The chain uses TRBV6-6 and TRBJ2-7; 9 nucleotides agree with TRBD1. Germline V gene data show CDR1 as MNHNY and CDR2 as SVGAGI (reference sequence). Losses at the gene ends were 2 bases for V and 2 bases for J; bases not matched to a gene: 4. CDR3 length: 15 amino acids. The DNA of the CDR3 is TGTGCCAGCAGTTACGGACAGGGGACTACCTACGAGCAGTACTTC. Amino acid sequence: CASSYGQGTTYEQYF.

This clonotype was found a few times. This chain links TRBV7-9 with TRBJ2-3; D unclear. This CDR3 spans 15 amino acids. The V gene lost 5 bases and the J gene lost 7 bases, with 19 bases spanning the gap. The germline CDR1 and CDR2 sequences are SEHNR and FQNEAQ (reference sequence). The CDR3 DNA follows: TGTGCCAGCAGCCCTCCGTGGGCGAGCGCGAATACGCAGTATTTT. This gives the protein CASSPPWASANTQYF.

CDR3 sequence: CASSGLAGTQETQYF. CDR3 nucleotides: TGTGCCAGCAGTGGACTAGCGGGGACTCAAGAGACCCAGTACTTC. The chain carries TRBV6-1 and TRBJ2-5; 11 bases fit TRBD2. This CDR3 spans 15 amino acids. Germline CDR1 is MNHNS and CDR2 is SASEGT. V shed 4 bases, J shed 2 bases, and the junction held 3 bases outside the gene matches.

V gene TRBV4-2 combines with J gene TRBJ1-2; no clear D gene. Trimming shortened V by 0 bases and J by 8 bases, and 13 bases separated the two germline ends. The CDR3 spans 14 residues. The germline V gene encodes CDR1 LGHNA and CDR2 YNFKEQ. This CDR3 is CASSQEEAFLGYTF. The CDR3 DNA sequence: TGTGCCAGCAGCCAAGAGGAGGCGTTCTTAGGCTACACCTTC.

In its sample, this clonotype was seen a few times. This chain links TRBV4-1 with TRBJ1-3, with D hard to call. Germline CDR1 MGHRA, CDR2 YSYEKL. Trimming pared 3 bases from V and 0 bases from J, leaving 12 bases between. The CDR3 has 16 amino acids. DNA of the CDR3: TGCGCCAGCAGCCACCACGGACGTAACTCTGGAAACACCATATATTTT. Protein sequence: CASSHHGRNSGNTIYF.

This clonotype showed up just a few times. The chain couples TRBV7-2 to TRBJ1-1; TRBD1 might be the D (5 bases). V lost 4 bases, J lost 4 bases, and 10 bases lay in between. Germline loops: CDR1 SGHTA, CDR2 FQGNSA. The CDR3 spans 13 residues. The DNA of the CDR3 is TGTGCCAGCAGCTACCATGGGGGCACTGAAGCTTTCTTT. Protein product: CASSYHGGTEAFF.

The chain is built from TRBV11-2 and TRBJ2-3, with D hard to call. The CDR3 length is 13 residues. The germline gives CDR1 SGHAT, CDR2 FQNNGV. Trimming took 5 bases from V and 6 from J, leaving 12 bases between them. The CDR3 DNA reads as TGTGCCAGCAGCCCAAGCATTGTGGATACGCAGTATTTT. Translated: CASSPSIVDTQYF.

This clonotype was recorded at least ten times. This chain's CDR3 is CASSDTGTYNEQFF. CDR3 nucleotides: TGCGCCAGCAGCGACACAGGGACCTACAATGAGCAGTTCTTC. This chain uses TRBV4-3 with TRBJ2-1; D is possibly TRBD1 (6 bases). Germline-derived CDR1 and CDR2 are LGHNA and YSLEER. The CDR3 runs to 14 residues. V gave up 5 bases and J gave up 2 bases, with 10 bases separating them.

This clonotype showed up just a few times. This chain connects TRBV6-4 to TRBJ2-2, with 10 bases matching TRBD2. The trim removed 5 bases at V and 4 bases at J, leaving 4 bases unmatched. The CDR3 extends over 15 amino acids. Germline V gene data show CDR1 as MRHNA and CDR2 as SNTAGT. This CDR3 reads CASSSLAGSTGELFF. CDR3 DNA sequence: TGTGCCAGCAGTTCACTAGCGGGATCCACCGGGGAGCTGTTTTTT.